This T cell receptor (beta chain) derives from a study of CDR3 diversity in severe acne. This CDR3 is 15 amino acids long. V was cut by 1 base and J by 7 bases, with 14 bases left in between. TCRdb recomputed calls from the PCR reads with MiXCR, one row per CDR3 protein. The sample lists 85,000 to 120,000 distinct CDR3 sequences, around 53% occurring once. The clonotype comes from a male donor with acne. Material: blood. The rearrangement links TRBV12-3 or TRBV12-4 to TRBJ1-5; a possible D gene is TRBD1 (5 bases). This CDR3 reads CASSLERGLRQPQHF. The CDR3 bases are TGTGCCAGCAGTTTAGAGAGGGGTCTACGGCAGCCCCAGCATTTT.